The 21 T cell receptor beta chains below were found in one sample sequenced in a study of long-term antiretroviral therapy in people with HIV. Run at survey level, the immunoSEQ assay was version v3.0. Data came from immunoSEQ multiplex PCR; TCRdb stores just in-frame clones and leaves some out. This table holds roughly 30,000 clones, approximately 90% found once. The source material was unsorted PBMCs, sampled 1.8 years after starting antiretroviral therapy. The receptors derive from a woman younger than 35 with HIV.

CDR3 in amino acids: CASSSPRSLGRGRTYEQYF. Written as DNA, the CDR3 is TGTGCCAGCAGCTCACCGCGTTCCCTCGGTCGGGGACGGACCTACGAGCAGTACTTC. This chain connects TRBV12-1 to TRBJ2-7. TRBV12-1 is tagged as a pseudogene. The CDR3 totals 19 residues.

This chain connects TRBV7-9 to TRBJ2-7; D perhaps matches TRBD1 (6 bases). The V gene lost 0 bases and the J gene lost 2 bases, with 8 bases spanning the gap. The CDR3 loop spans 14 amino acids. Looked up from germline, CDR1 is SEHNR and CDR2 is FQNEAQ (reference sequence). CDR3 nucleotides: TGTGCCAGCAGCTTAGCGGGGGCGGCCTACGAGCAGTACTTC. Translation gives CASSLAGAAYEQYF.

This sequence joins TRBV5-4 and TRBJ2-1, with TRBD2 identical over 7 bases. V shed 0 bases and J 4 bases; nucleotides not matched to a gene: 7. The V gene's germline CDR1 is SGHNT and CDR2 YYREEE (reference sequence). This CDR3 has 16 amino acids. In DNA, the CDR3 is TGTGCCAGCAGCTTGGGGGCGGGAGTAAGGTACAATGAGCAGTTCTTC. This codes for CASSLGAGVRYNEQFF.

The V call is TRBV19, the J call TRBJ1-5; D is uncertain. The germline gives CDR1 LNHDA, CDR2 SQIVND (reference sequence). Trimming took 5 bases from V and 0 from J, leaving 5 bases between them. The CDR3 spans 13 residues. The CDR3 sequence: CASSPNSNQPQHF. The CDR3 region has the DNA TGTGCCAGTAGTCCCAATAGCAATCAGCCCCAGCATTTT.

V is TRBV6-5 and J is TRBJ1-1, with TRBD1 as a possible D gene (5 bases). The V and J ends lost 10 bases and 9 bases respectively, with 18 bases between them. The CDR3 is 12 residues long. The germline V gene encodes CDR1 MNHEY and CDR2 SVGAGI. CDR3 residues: CATQIPGPKAFF. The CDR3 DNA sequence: TGTGCCACCCAAATACCGGGGCCAAAAGCTTTCTTT.

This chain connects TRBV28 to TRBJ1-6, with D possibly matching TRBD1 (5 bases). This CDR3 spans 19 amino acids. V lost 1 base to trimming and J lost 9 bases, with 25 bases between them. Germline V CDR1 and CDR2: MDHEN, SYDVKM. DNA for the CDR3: TGTGCCAGCAGTTTATTTAATTCGCCCGGGGGTTCTTCGGGTTCACCCCTCCACTTT. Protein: CASSLFNSPGGSSGSPLHF.

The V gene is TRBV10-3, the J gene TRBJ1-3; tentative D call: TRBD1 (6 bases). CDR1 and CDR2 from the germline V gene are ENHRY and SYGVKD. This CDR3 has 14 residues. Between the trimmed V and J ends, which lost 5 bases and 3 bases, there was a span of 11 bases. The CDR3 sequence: CAISSGGYGNTIYF. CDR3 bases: TGTGCCATCAGTTCTGGGGGCTATGGAAACACCATATATTTT.

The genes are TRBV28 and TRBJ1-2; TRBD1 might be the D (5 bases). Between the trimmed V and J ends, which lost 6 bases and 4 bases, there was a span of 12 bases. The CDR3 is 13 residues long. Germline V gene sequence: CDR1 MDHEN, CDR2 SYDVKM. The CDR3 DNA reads TGTGCCAGCAGCTTGGACAAGAGCTATGGCTACACCTTC. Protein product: CASSLDKSYGYTF.

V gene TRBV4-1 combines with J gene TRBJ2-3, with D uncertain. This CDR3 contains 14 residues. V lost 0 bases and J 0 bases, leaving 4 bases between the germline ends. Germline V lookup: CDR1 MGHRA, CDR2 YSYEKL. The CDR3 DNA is TGCGCCAGCAGCCAAGATTCAAGCACAGATACGCAGTATTTT. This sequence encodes CASSQDSSTDTQYF.

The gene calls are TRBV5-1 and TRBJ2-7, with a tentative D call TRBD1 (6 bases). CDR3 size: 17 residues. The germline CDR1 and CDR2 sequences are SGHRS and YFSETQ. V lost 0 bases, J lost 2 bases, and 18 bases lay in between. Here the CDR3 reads CASSLDTGRFLPYEQYF. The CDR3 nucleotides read TGCGCCAGCAGCTTGGATACAGGGCGCTTCCTTCCCTACGAGCAGTACTTC.

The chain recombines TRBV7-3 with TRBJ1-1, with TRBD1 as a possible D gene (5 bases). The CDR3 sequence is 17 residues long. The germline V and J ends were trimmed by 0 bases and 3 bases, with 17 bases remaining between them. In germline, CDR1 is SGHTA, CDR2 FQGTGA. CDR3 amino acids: CASSLTGGRGKDTEAFF. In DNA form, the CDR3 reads TGTGCCAGCAGCTTAACTGGGGGTAGGGGAAAGGACACTGAAGCTTTCTTT.

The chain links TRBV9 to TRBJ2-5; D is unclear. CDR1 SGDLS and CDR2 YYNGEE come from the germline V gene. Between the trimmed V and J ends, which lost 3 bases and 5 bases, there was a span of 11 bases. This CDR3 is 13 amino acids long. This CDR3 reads CASSGQASETQYF. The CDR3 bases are TGTGCCAGCAGCGGTCAGGCGTCGGAGACCCAGTACTTC.

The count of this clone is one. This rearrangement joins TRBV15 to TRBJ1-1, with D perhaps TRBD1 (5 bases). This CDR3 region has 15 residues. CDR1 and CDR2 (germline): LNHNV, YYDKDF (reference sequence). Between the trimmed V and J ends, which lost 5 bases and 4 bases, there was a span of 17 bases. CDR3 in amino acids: CATSRGWGRGTEAFF. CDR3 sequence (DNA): TGTGCCACCAGCCGGGGGTGGGGAAGGGGCACTGAAGCTTTCTTT.

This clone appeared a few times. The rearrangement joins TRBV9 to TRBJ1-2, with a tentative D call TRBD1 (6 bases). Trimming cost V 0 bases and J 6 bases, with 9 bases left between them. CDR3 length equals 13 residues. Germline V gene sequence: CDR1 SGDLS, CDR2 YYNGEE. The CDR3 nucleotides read TGTGCCAGCAGCGTAGATCAGGGGAATGGCTACACCTTC. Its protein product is CASSVDQGNGYTF.

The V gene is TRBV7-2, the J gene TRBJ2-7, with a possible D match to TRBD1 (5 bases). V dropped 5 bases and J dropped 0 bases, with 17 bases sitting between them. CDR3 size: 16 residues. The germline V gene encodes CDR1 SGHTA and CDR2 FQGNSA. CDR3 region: CASSTRQLGTSYEQYF. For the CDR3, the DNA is TGTGCCAGCAGCACTCGACAGCTAGGAACCTCCTACGAGCAGTACTTC. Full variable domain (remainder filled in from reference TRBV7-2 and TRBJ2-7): GAGVSQSPSNKVTEKGKDVELRCDPISGHTALYWYRQSLGQGLEFLIYFQGNSAPDKSGLPSDRFSAERTGGSVSTLTIQRTQQEDSAVYLCASSTRQLGTSYEQYFGPGTRLTVT.

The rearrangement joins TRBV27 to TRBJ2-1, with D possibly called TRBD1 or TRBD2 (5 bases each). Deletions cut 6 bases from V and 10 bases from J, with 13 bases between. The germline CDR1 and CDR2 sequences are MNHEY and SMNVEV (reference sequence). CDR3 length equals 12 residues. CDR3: CASSSIGGEQFF. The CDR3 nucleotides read TGTGCCAGCAGCTCCATTGGGGGAGAGCAGTTCTTC.

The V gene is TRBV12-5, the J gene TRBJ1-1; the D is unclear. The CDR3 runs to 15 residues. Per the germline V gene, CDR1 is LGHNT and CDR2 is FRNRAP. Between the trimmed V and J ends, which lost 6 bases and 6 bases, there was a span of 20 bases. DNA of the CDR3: TGTGCTAGTGGCAAGGACCCGGGGAGAGGCGCTGAAGCTTTCTTT. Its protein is CASGKDPGRGAEAFF.

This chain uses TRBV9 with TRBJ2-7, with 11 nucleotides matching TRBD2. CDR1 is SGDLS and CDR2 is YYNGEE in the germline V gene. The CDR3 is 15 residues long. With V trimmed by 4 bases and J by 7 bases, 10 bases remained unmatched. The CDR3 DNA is TGTGCCAGCAGCCCTATAGCGGGAGGGCCTGGGGAGCAGTACTTC. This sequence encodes CASSPIAGGPGEQYF. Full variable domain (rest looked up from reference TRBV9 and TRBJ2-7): DSGVTQTPKHLITATGQRVTLRCSPRSGDLSVYWYQQSLDQGLQFLIQYYNGEERAKGNILERFSAQQFPDLHSELNLSSLELGDSALYFCASSPIAGGPGEQYFGPGTRLTVT.

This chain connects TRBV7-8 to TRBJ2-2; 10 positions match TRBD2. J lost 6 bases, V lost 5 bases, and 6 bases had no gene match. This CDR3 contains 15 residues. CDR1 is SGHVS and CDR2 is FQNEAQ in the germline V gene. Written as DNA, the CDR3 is TGTGCCAGCAGCCGCGTAGCGGGAGGAGCCGGGGAGCTGTTTTTT. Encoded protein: CASSRVAGGAGELFF.

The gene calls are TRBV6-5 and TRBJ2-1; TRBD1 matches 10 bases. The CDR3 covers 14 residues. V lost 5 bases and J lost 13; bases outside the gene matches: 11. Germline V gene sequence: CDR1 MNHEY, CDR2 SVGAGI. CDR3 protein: CASSQDRGAPSQFF. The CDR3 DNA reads TGTGCCAGCAGTCAGGACAGGGGGGCCCCCTCCCAGTTCTTC.

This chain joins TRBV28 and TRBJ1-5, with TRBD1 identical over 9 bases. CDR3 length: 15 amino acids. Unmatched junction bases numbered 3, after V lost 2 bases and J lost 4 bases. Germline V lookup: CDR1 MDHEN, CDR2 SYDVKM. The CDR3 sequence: CASSLGTGWNQPQHF. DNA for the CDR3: TGTGCCAGCAGTTTAGGGACAGGGTGGAATCAGCCCCAGCATTTT. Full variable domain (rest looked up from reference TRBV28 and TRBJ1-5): DVKVTQSSRYLVKRTGEKVFLECVQDMDHENMFWYRQDPGLGLRLIYFSYDVKMKEKGDIPEGYSVSREKKERFSLILESASTNQTSMYLCASSLGTGWNQPQHFGDGTRLSIL.